This TCR beta chain was recorded in a study of cytomegalovirus exposure and HLA in healthy donors. Turning to the study itself: Roughly 80% of more than 300 genotyped donors fell in the Caucasian-associated ancestry cluster. General study points: Rates of TCR association differed by HLA locus in a later analysis, with DRB1 highest and HLA-C lowest. Across all donors, roughly uniform sequencing depth was an assumption of the presence/absence analyses.

Regarding donors, all were healthy bone marrow donors. Primers included in the PCR were 60 Vbeta and 13 Jbeta primers. Measured with immunoSEQ multiplex PCR; TCRdb has only the in-frame clones, and not every one. In the table there are about 130,000 clones, over 60% of which are singletons. J gave up 3 bases and V 5 bases, and 9 bases lay outside the gene matches. Per germline, CDR1 LNHDA and CDR2 SQIVND (reference sequence). There are 16 residues in the CDR3. Turning to this clone: Its antigen is not identified.

The chain combines TRBV19 with TRBJ2-1, with 8 positions matching TRBD2. The clonotype comes from a man aged 45 to 65 in good health and CMV-seronegative. Sequenced sample: PBMCs. The CDR3 DNA sequence: TGTGCCAGTAGTTCTCCAGGACTAGCAATCTACAATGAGCAGTTCTTC. Protein product: CASSSPGLAIYNEQFF.